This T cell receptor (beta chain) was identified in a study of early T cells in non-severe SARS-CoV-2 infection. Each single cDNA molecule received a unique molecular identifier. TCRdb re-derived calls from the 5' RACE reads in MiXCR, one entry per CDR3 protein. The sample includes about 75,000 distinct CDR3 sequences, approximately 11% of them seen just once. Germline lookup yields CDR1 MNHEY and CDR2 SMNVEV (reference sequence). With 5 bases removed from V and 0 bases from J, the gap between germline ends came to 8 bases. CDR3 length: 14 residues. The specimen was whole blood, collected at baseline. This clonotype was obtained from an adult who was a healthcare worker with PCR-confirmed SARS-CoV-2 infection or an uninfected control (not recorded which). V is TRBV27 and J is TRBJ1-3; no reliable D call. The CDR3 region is CASSPLLSGNTIYF. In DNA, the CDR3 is TGTGCCAGCAGTCCCCTACTCTCTGGAAACACCATATATTTT.